The 13 T cell receptor beta chains presented below share a single source sample, sequenced in a study of T cell responses to AZD1222 COVID-19 vaccine (dated by TCRdb to the early 2020s). Per the publication, the time point label means: baseline before first vaccination. Receptors were amplified or captured by the immunoSEQ multiplex PCR assay. In its TCRdb copy, this immuneACCESS table keeps in-frame sequences only and misses some clones. Where compared with another copy, unresolved V genes explain less than half of these, and the others have no known cause. The sample table lists 90,000 to 120,000 clones, approximately 88% of them with a count of one. The biggest ten clones account for 6.5% to 8% of the sample. The starting material was peripheral blood, obtained on day 0 of AZD1222 vaccination. These receptor sequences come from an adult in good health.

The chain carries TRBV27 and TRBJ2-5; D not certain. This CDR3 is built from 13 residues. The germline V and J ends were trimmed by 2 bases and 7 bases, with 11 bases remaining between them. Germline lookup yields CDR1 MNHEY and CDR2 SMNVEV (reference sequence). The CDR3 DNA reads TGTGCCAGCAGTTTAGAGGCTATCGGGACCCAGTACTTC. Translating gives CASSLEAIGTQYF.

In its sample, this clone was seen once. V is TRBV18 and J is TRBJ2-1; 10 bases agree with TRBD1. V trimming: 1 base; J trimming: 6 bases; junction bases outside the gene matches: 6. CDR1 KGHSH and CDR2 LQKENI come from the germline V gene. This CDR3 region has 16 residues. The CDR3 nucleotides are TGTGCCAGCTCACCACGACAGGGGGCTCGTCGCAATGAGCAGTTCTTC. Encoded protein: CASSPRQGARRNEQFF.

This clone was detected only once. V is TRBV7-2 and J is TRBJ2-7; possible D gene TRBD2, 7 bases. Germline CDR1 SGHTA, CDR2 FQGNSA. With 2 bases removed from V and 2 bases from J, the gap between germline ends came to 13 bases. The CDR3 runs 15 residues. The CDR3 loop reads CASSLKGGGTYEQYF. DNA for the CDR3: TGTGCCAGCAGCTTAAAGGGCGGGGGCACCTACGAGCAGTACTTC.

The rearrangement links TRBV3-1 (or the pseudogene TRBV3-2) to TRBJ2-7; the match to TRBD1 covers 10 bases. With V trimmed by 8 bases and J by 3 bases, 4 bases remained unmatched. Looked up from germline, CDR1 is LGHDT and CDR2 is YNNKEL (reference sequence). The CDR3 has 13 amino acids. CDR3 sequence (DNA): TGTGCCAGCGGCCGGACAGGGGGCTACGAGCAGTACTTC. Amino acids: CASGRTGGYEQYF.

V usage is TRBV5-6 and J usage is TRBJ1-4; no clear D gene. The CDR3 has 15 residues. V was clipped by 0 bases and J by 7 bases, with 13 bases between them. Germline V CDR1 and CDR2: SGHDT, YYEEEE. The CDR3, as DNA: TGTGCCAGCAGCTTGGTCGGGCGAGAGGGTGAAAAACTGTTTTTT. Translating it yields CASSLVGREGEKLFF.

The chain uses TRBV19 and TRBJ2-5, with 10 bases identical to TRBD1. The V gene end was trimmed by 4 bases and the J gene end by 5 bases; junction bases not matched to a gene: 10. CDR1 is LNHDA, CDR2 SQIVND, per germline (reference sequence). CDR3 size: 16 residues. This CDR3 is CASSTFGQGDSETQYF. DNA for the CDR3: TGTGCCAGTAGTACTTTTGGACAGGGGGATTCGGAGACCCAGTACTTC.

The chain has TRBV7-2 and TRBJ2-1; 8 bases match TRBD2. The ends lost 8 bases at V and 7 bases at J; junction bases unmatched: 16. CDR1 SGHTA and CDR2 FQGNSA come from the germline V gene. This CDR3 contains 16 residues. CDR3 DNA: TGTGCCAGCGCAGGGTATGGGTTCGCGGGAGGAAATGAGCAGTTCTTC. It specifies CASAGYGFAGGNEQFF.

The chain has TRBV7-2 and TRBJ2-6, with D hard to call. The germline V and J ends were trimmed by 5 bases and 2 bases, with 10 bases remaining between them. The CDR3 is 15 residues long. Germline CDR1 and CDR2: SGHTA and FQGNSA. The CDR3 DNA is TGTGCCAGCAGCCTCTCAGGAACTGGGGCCAACGTCCTGACTTTC. Amino acids: CASSLSGTGANVLTF.

The chain employs TRBV28 and TRBJ2-7; maybe TRBD2 (5 bases). The V end lost 8 bases, the J end lost 2 bases, and 16 bases lay between the germline ends. The CDR3 spans 14 residues. Germline loops: CDR1 MDHEN, CDR2 SYDVKM. CDR3 DNA: TGTGCCAGCTCATACTCGACCGGGGCCTACGAGCAGTACTTC. Translation gives CASSYSTGAYEQYF.

This chain links TRBV29-1 with TRBJ1-5; 8 bases match TRBD1. The germline V gene encodes CDR1 SQVTM and CDR2 ANQGSEA. This CDR3 comprises 12 residues. V shed 7 bases and J 10 bases; nucleotides not matched to a gene: 9. The CDR3 DNA reads as TGCAGCGCACGGACAGGGAGCGGCCCCCAGCATTTT. Its translation is CSARTGSGPQHF.

The rearrangement joins TRBV10-3 to TRBJ1-5, with 10 bases matching TRBD1. The CDR3 spans 15 residues. Losses at the gene ends were 10 bases for V and 2 bases for J; bases not matched to a gene: 8. In germline, CDR1 is ENHRY, CDR2 SYGVKD. The CDR3 sequence is CATEPGTGGNQPQHF. The CDR3 bases are TGTGCCACAGAACCCGGGACAGGGGGCAATCAGCCCCAGCATTTT.

The genes are TRBV14 and TRBJ1-2; TRBD1 aligns across 9 bases. Germline CDR1 and CDR2: SGHDN and FVKESK. The CDR3 runs 13 residues. The junction had 4 bases not matched to a gene; V was cut back by 6 bases and J by 5 bases. The CDR3 protein is CASSFDRGYGYTF. CDR3 coding DNA: TGTGCCAGCAGTTTCGACAGGGGGTATGGCTACACCTTC.

This clone showed up just once. The rearrangement joins TRBV11-1 to TRBJ2-2, with D possibly being TRBD2 (6 bases). This CDR3 region has 14 residues. V dropped 5 bases and J dropped 1 base, with 8 bases sitting between them. Germline V gene data show CDR1 as SGHAT and CDR2 as FQDESV (reference sequence). CDR3 nucleotides: TGTGCCAGCAGCCGGGACTTGAACACCGGGGAGCTGTTTTTT. As protein: CASSRDLNTGELFF. Complete variable domain (other parts from reference TRBV11-1 and TRBJ2-2): EAEVAQSPRYKITEKSQAVAFWCDPISGHATLYWYRQILGQGPELLVQFQDESVVDDSQLPKDRFSAERLKGVDSTLKIQPAELGDSAMYLCASSRDLNTGELFFGEGSRLTVL.